The next 16 T cell receptor beta chains were all read from a single sample in a study of T cell clonality in common variable immunodeficiency. Produced via immunoSEQ multiplex PCR; TCRdb's table is partial and in-frame only. Listed here are approximately 52,000 clones without any singletons, the top ten holding around 3.2%. The material sequenced was peripheral blood mononuclear cells. These TCRs come from a person aged 18-69 years in good health.

This clone was found many times. The read terminates 3 residues ahead of where the CDR3 ends, so the germline J gene completes it. The chain has TRBV10-3 and TRBJ1-2, with D possibly being TRBD1 (5 bases). CDR1 is ENHRY and CDR2 is SYGVKD in the germline V gene. The CDR3 has 16 amino acids. CDR3 sequence reads: CAISESFQGDSYDYTF. The covered CDR3 bases are TGTGCCATCAGTGAGTCGTTTCAGGGCGACTCCTACGAC.

This clone was detected many times. The read comes to an end 3 residues before the CDR3 does, leaving the germline J gene to fill in the end. V usage is TRBV5-4 and J usage is TRBJ2-7, with 10 bases identical to TRBD2. Trimming removed 9 bases from V and 3 bases from J; junction bases left unmatched: 12. The length of the CDR3 is 15 residues. From germline, CDR1 is SGHNT and CDR2 YYREEE (reference sequence). Here the CDR3 reads CATSRVGTSDYEQYF. CDR3 bases read: TGTGCCACGAGCCGGGTGGGGACTAGCGACTACGAG.

In the case of this clone: The CDR3 extends 3 residues past the end of the read, so its final part is completed from the germline J gene. This rearrangement joins TRBV7-2 to TRBJ2-5; 9 nucleotides align to TRBD2. Germline CDR1 reads SGHTA; CDR2 reads FQGNSA. The V and J ends lost 1 base and 5 bases, in that order; junction bases with no gene match: 2. The CDR3 is 14 residues long. The covered CDR3 bases are TGTGCCAGCAGCTTAGGCGGGAGGGCGGAGACC. This gives the protein CASSLGGRAET. The entire CDR3 protein is CASSLGGRAETQYF.

This clone was seen repeatedly, ten times or more. Sequencing ends 3 residues short of the CDR3 end; the germline J gene provides the rest. V usage is TRBV19 and J usage is TRBJ1-1; D unresolved. The V end was cut by 3 bases, the J end by 1 base, with 9 bases between. The CDR3 spans 14 residues. Germline V lookup: CDR1 LNHDA, CDR2 SQIVND (reference sequence). The CDR3: CASSIGRGNTEAFF. The CDR3 bases that were read are TGTGCCAGTAGTATCGGACGGGGGAACACTGAA.

This clone has ten or more counts. From the germline J gene comes the end of the CDR3, since the read stops 3 residues before it. The chain combines TRBV5-1 with TRBJ2-7, with TRBD1 matching 10 bases. Trimming took 1 base from V and 6 from J; bases not matched to a gene: 4. The germline gives CDR1 SGHRS, CDR2 YFSETQ. The CDR3 consists of 14 residues. CDR3 DNA (partial): TGCGCCAGCAGCTTGAGGGACAGGGGTAGCGAG. This codes for CASSLRDRGSE. In full, the CDR3 reads CASSLRDRGSEQYF.

This clone appeared many times. The read ends 3 residues early relative to the CDR3; the germline J gene fills the gap. The rearrangement uses TRBV5-4 and TRBJ2-7, with a tentative D call TRBD1 (6 bases). The CDR3 has 13 residues. CDR1 SGHNT and CDR2 YYREEE come from the germline V gene (reference sequence). Trimming stripped 3 bases from V and 5 bases from J, with 12 bases between. The DNA read from the CDR3 is TGTGCCAGCAGCTCGGGACAAGAGAACGAG. Translating gives CASSSGQENE. The whole CDR3 protein reads CASSSGQENEQYF.

Remarks on this clone: The missing CDR3 end, 3 residues past where the read stops, is filled in from the germline J gene. The chain uses TRBV18 and TRBJ2-3; 14 bases are shared with TRBD2. Looked up from germline, CDR1 is KGHSH and CDR2 is LQKENI. The CDR3 runs 15 residues. CDR3 DNA (partial): TGTGCCAGCTCACCAGGGACTAGCGGGAGTGAGACG. Protein product: CASSPGTSGSET. The complete CDR3 protein is CASSPGTSGSETQYF.

In this sample, this clone turned up many times. The CDR3 reads CATRRKQGTEAFF. The part of the CDR3 DNA that was read is TGTGCCACCCGCAGAAAACAGGGCACTGAA. The chain combines TRBV12-3 or TRBV12-4 with TRBJ1-1, with D perhaps TRBD1 (6 bases). The sequenced fragment ends 3 residues before the CDR3 boundary, so the rest is inferred from the germline J gene. The CDR3 contains 13 residues. The ends were cut back, 10 bases at V and 4 bases at J, with 16 bases in the middle.

This clone was observed at least ten times. Coverage ceases 3 residues before the CDR3 finishes, and the germline J gene fills in the end. The chain uses TRBV2 and TRBJ2-3; 9 bases are shared with TRBD1. V was clipped by 5 bases and J by 4 bases; unmatched bases: 10. The germline V gene encodes CDR1 SNHLY and CDR2 FYNNEI. CDR3 size: 16 residues. This CDR3 is CASSTTGTGYPDTQYF. The DNA read from the CDR3 is TGTGCCAGCAGTACGACCGGGACAGGGTACCCAGATACG.

In its sample, this clone was seen a few times. The observed sequence ends 3 residues before the CDR3 terminus, with the missing tail filled in from the germline J gene. The V gene is TRBV18, the J gene TRBJ2-1; 13 positions agree with TRBD2. The CDR3 runs to 15 residues. From germline, CDR1 is KGHSH and CDR2 LQKENI. Unmatched junction bases numbered 4, after V lost 5 bases and J lost 6 bases. This chain's CDR3 is CASSAGTSGTNEQFF. CDR3 bases read: TGTGCCAGCTCAGCCGGGACTAGCGGGACCAATGAG.

This clone was observed many times. Read sequence stops 3 residues before the CDR3 end, and the germline J gene provides the missing end. The chain recombines TRBV4-1 with TRBJ2-7; 14 bases align to TRBD2. The germline gives CDR1 MGHRA, CDR2 YSYEKL. With V trimmed by 2 bases and J by 2 bases, 5 bases remained unmatched. The CDR3 is 17 amino acids. This chain's CDR3 is CASSQPRLAGGPYEQYF. The sequenced CDR3 bases are TGCGCCAGCAGCCAACCTCGACTAGCGGGAGGGCCCTACGAG.

This clone was picked up many times. The read halts 3 residues ahead of the CDR3 end, with the missing end drawn from the germline J gene. The chain recombines TRBV5-4 with TRBJ2-3; the D is unclear. This CDR3 spans 14 amino acids. The germline V gene has CDR1 SGHNT and CDR2 YYREEE (reference sequence). V gave up 3 bases and J gave up 2 bases, with 10 bases separating them. The CDR3 bases that were read are TGTGCCAGCAGCTCACAGAGAGCCACAGATACG. It codes for CASSSQRATDT. The whole CDR3 reads CASSSQRATDTQYF.

Note on this clone: The read ends 3 residues before the CDR3 terminus; that terminus is restored from the germline J gene. The chain links TRBV7-2 to TRBJ2-7, with 7 nucleotides matching TRBD2. With 6 bases clipped from V and 6 bases from J, the junction kept 8 bases outside the gene matches. CDR1 is SGHTA and CDR2 is FQGNSA in the germline V gene. The CDR3 has 13 amino acids. CDR3 in amino acids: CASRPGGSREQYF. The sequenced CDR3 bases are TGTGCCAGCAGGCCCGGGGGGTCGCGCGAG.

Many counts were recorded for this clone. The read falls 3 residues short of the CDR3 end, and the missing part is taken from the germline J gene. The rearrangement links TRBV18 to TRBJ2-1; TRBD2 matches at 11 bases. V lost 8 bases, J lost 5 bases, and 5 bases stayed unmatched. The CDR3 extends over 14 amino acids. CDR1 and CDR2 from the germline V gene are KGHSH and LQKENI. The CDR3 protein is CASATSGTHNEQFF. Partial CDR3 DNA: TGTGCCAGCGCGACTAGCGGGACCCACAATGAG.

Many counts were recorded for this clone. The CDR3 extends 3 residues past the end of the read, so its final part is completed from the germline J gene. This chain joins TRBV30 and TRBJ1-1; D unclear. V lost 0 bases to trimming and J lost 3 bases, with 23 bases between them. CDR3 size: 18 residues. Germline CDR1 and CDR2: GTSNPN and SVGIG (reference sequence). CDR3 bases read: TGTGCCTGGAGTGTTCACCTACGGCCTCTCAACCGGGACACTGAA. This codes for CAWSVHLRPLNRDTE. The full CDR3 protein reads CAWSVHLRPLNRDTEAFF.

This clone was recorded at least ten times. Sequencing ends 3 residues short of the CDR3 end; the germline J gene provides the rest. V gene TRBV5-1 combines with J gene TRBJ2-7, with 9 bases matching TRBD2. CDR1 is SGHRS and CDR2 is YFSETQ in the germline V gene. Trimming removed 0 bases from V and 2 bases from J; junction bases left unmatched: 3. The CDR3 is 15 amino acids. The CDR3 DNA, read in part, is TGCGCCAGCAGCTTGGATGGCGGGAGGGCCTACGAG. Protein: CASSLDGGRAYE. The whole CDR3 protein is CASSLDGGRAYEQYF.